The source of this TCR beta chain is a study of metastatic and nonmetastatic thyroid tumors. Study-level background: Malignant and benign thyroid patients had repertoires compared in peripheral blood and tumor or nodule tissue.

A single count supports this clone. Study processing details: CDR3 differences across clinicopathological groups were used to build a distant-metastasis classifier for papillary thyroid cancer. TCRdb re-clonotyped the PCR reads through MiXCR. It is TCRdb's table, rather than the study itself, that gives the V and J calls and clone size. The table has roughly 3,900 clones, 36% seen once. Thyroid surgery took place with no prior treatment in any patient. CDR1 and CDR2 from the germline V gene are SNHLY and FYNNEI. The CDR3 consists of 16 residues. The V segment lost 5 bases and the J segment 4 bases; nucleotides outside the gene matches: 7.

The origin of this receptor is a female donor with papillary thyroid cancer or a benign thyroid nodule (not recorded which). Some clones in this sample may be carry-over from other donors' samples. Sequencing used tumor tissue. V and J are TRBV2 and TRBJ2-2; TRBD1 matches at 10 bases. The CDR3 region is CASSQTGGAITGELFF. In nucleotides, the CDR3 is TGTGCCAGCAGTCAGACAGGGGGCGCGATCACCGGGGAGCTGTTTTTT. The full variable domain, rest sourced from reference TRBV2 and TRBJ2-2, is EPEVTQTPSHQVTQMGQEVILRCVPISNHLYFYWYRQILGQKVEFLVSFYNNEISEKSEIFDDQFSVERPDGSNFTLKIRSTKLEDSAMYFCASSQTGGAITGELFFGEGSRLTVL.